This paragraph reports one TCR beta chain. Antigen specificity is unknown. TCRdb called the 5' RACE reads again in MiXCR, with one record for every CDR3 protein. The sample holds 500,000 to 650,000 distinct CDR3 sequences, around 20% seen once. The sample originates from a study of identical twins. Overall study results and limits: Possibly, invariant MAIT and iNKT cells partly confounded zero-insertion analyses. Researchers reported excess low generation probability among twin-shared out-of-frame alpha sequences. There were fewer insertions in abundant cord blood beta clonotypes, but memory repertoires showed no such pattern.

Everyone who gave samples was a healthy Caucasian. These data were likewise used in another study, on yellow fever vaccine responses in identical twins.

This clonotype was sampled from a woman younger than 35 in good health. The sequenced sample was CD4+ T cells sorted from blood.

This CDR3 reads CASSELGGNHTIYF. The CDR3 region has the DNA TGTGCCAGCAGTGAATTGGGAGGGAATCACACCATATATTTT. The rearrangement uses TRBV25-1 and TRBJ1-3; D is uncertain. Germline V gene lookup returns CDR1 MGHDK and CDR2 SYGVNS. V was shortened by 1 base and J by 8 bases, with 12 bases between the two germline ends. The CDR3 covers 14 residues.